This TCR beta chain is drawn from a study of patients and donors after allogeneic stem cell transplantation. TCRdb independently ran MiXCR on the RT-PCR reads; one entry per CDR3 protein. The top ten clones hold around 6% of a sample with about a million distinct CDR3 sequences, roughly 18% of them seen once. The sequencing input was blood, either unsorted or a sorted T cell fraction (not recorded which). The source is a human donor who was either an allogeneic HSCT recipient or a stem cell or donor lymphocyte infusion donor (not recorded which). It is not recorded whose cells these are; they may come from a transplant donor.

CDR3 sequence (DNA): TGTGCCAGCAGCCAAGATAGGCGAACCATATATTTT. This codes for CASSQDRRTIYF. The V call is TRBV3-1, the J call TRBJ1-3; D not certain. Deletions cut 0 bases from V and 10 bases from J, with 7 bases between. Germline CDR1 is LGHDT and CDR2 is YNNKEL (reference sequence). CDR3 length: 12 amino acids. Complete variable domain (other parts from reference TRBV3-1 and TRBJ1-3): DTAVSQTPKYLVTQMGNDKSIKCEQNLGHDTMYWYKQDSKKFLKIMFSYNNKELIINETVPNRFSPKSPDKAHLNLHINSLELGDSAVYFCASSQDRRTIYFGEGSWLTVV.